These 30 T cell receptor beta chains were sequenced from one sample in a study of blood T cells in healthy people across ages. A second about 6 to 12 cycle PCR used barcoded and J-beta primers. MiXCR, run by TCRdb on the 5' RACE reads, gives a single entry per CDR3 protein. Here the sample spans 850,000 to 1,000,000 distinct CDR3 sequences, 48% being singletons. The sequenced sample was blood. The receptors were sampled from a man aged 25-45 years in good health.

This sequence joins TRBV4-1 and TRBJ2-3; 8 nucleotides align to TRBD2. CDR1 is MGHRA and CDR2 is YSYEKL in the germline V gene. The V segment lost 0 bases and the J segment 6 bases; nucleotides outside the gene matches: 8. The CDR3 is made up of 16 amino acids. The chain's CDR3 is CASSQDSRAGADTQYF. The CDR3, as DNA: TGCGCCAGCAGCCAAGACTCACGAGCGGGGGCCGATACGCAGTATTTT.

Here the CDR3 reads CATGTSGRKGNEQFF. The CDR3 coding sequence is TGTGCCACGGGGACTAGCGGGAGGAAAGGCAATGAGCAGTTCTTC. The V call is TRBV6-2 or TRBV6-3, the J call TRBJ2-1, with TRBD2 matching over 15 bases. CDR1 is MNHEY and CDR2 is SVGEGT in the germline V gene. The CDR3 consists of 15 residues. J gave up 6 bases and V 10 bases, and 7 bases lay outside the gene matches.

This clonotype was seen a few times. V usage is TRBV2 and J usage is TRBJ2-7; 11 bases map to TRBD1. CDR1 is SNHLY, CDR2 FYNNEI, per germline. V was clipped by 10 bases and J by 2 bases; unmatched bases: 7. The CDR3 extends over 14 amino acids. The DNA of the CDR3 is TGTGCCACCATTCTGGACAGGGGGCCCTACGAGCAGTACTTC. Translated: CATILDRGPYEQYF.

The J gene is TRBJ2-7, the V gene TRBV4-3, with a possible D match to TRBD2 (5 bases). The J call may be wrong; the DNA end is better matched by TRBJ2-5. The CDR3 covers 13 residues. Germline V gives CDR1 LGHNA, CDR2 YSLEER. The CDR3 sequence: CASSPRGSETQYF. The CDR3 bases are TGCGCCAGCAGCCCACGCGGGTCAGAGACCCAGTACTTC.

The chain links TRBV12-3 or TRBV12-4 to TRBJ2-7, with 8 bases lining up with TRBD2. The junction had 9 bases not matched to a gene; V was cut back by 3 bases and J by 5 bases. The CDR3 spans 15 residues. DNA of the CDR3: TGTGCCAGCAGTTTGGTGTCGGGGGGGCCCAACGAGCAGTACTTC. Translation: CASSLVSGGPNEQYF.

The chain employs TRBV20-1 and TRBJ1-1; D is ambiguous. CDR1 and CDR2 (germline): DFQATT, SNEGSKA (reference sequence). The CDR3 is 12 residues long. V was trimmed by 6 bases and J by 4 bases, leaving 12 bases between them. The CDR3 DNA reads TGCAGTGCCCTCACACAACTCACTGAAGCTTTCTTT. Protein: CSALTQLTEAFF.

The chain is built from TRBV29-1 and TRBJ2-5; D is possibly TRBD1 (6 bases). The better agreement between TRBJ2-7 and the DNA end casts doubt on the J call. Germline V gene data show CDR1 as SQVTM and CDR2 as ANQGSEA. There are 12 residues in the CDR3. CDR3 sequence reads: CSVTGYPYEQYF. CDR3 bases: TGCAGCGTAACAGGGTATCCCTACGAGCAGTACTTC.

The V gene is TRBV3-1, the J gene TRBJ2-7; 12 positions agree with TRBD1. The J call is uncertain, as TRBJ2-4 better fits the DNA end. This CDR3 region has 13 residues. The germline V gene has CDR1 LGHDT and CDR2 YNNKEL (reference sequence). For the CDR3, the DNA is TGTGCCAGCACCGGGACAGGGGGCGGCATTCAGTACTTC. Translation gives CASTGTGGGIQYF.

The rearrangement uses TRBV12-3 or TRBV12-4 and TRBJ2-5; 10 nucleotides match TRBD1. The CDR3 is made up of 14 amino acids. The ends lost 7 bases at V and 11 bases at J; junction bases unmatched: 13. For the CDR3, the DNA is TGTGCCAGCACCCTCCGGGACAGGGGAAATGAGCAGTACTTC. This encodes CASTLRDRGNEQYF.

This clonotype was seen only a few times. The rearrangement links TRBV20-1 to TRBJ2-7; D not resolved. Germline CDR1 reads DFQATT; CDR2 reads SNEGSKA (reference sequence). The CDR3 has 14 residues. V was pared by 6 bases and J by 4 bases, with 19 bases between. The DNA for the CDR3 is TGCAGTGCGTCAACGGATCTGCTTCCGTACGAGCAGTACTTC. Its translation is CSASTDLLPYEQYF.

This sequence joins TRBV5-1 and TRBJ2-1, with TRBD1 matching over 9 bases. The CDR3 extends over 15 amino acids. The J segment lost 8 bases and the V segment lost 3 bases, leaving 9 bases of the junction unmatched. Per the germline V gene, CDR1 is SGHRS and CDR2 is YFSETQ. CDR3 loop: CASSSGTGRFHEQFF. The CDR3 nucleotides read TGCGCCAGCAGCTCCGGGACAGGGAGGTTCCATGAGCAGTTCTTC. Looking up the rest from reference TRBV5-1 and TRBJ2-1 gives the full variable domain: KAGVTQTPRYLIKTRGQQVTLSCSPISGHRSVSWYQQTPGQGLQFLFEYFSETQRNKGNFPGRFSGRQFSNSRSEMNVSTLELGDSALYLCASSSGTGRFHEQFFGPGTRLTVL.

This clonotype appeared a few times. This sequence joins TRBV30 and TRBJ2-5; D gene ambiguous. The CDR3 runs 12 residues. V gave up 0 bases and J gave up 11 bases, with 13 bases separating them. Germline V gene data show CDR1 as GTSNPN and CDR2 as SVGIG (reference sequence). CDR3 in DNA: TGTGCCTGGAGTGTAAGCCCAGAAAAGCAGTACTTC. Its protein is CAWSVSPEKQYF.

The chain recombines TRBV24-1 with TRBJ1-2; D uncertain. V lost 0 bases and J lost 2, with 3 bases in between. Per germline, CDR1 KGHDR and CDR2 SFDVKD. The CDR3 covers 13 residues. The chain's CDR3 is CATSDLGNYGYTF. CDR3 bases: TGTGCCACCAGTGATTTGGGGAACTATGGCTACACCTTC.

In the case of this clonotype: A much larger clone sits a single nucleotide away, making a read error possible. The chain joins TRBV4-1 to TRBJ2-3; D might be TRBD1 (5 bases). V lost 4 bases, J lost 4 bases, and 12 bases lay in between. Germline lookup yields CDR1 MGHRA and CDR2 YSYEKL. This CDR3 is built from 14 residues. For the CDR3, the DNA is TGCGCCAGCAGCCGAGAAAGGGGTGCAGATACGCAGTATTTT. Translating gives CASSRERGADTQYF.

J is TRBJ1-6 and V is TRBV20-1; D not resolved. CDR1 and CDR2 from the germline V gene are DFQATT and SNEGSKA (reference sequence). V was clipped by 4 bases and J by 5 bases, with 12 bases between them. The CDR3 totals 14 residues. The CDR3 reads CSATGRTDNSPLHF. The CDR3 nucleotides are TGCAGTGCTACAGGACGGACTGATAATTCACCCCTCCACTTT.

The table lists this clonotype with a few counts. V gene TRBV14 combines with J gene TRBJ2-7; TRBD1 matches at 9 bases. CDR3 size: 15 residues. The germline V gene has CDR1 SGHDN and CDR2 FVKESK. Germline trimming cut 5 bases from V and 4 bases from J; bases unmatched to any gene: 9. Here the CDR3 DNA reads TGTGCCAGCAGCTCTTCGGGGACAGGGCTTTACGAGCAGTACTTC. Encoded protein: CASSSSGTGLYEQYF.

DNA for the CDR3: TGTGCCAGCAGTGAAGGGCGGGAACCAGATACGCAGTATTTT. It is translated as CASSEGREPDTQYF. The V gene is TRBV2, the J gene TRBJ2-3, with TRBD2 as a possible D gene (6 bases). Trimming removed 1 base from V and 4 bases from J, with 9 bases in between. CDR1 is SNHLY, CDR2 FYNNEI, per germline. CDR3 length: 14 amino acids. Full variable domain (missing parts from reference TRBV2 and TRBJ2-3): EPEVTQTPSHQVTQMGQEVILRCVPISNHLYFYWYRQILGQKVEFLVSFYNNEISEKSEIFDDQFSVERPDGSNFTLKIRSTKLEDSAMYFCASSEGREPDTQYFGPGTRLTVL.

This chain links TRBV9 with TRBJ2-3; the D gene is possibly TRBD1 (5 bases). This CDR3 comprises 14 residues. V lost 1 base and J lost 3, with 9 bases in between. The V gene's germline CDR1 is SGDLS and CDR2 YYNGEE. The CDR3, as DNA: TGTGCCAGCAGCGTAACAGGAGCAACAGATACGCAGTATTTT. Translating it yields CASSVTGATDTQYF.

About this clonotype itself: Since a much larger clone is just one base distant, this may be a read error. The CDR3 region is CTSSPESSYNEQFF. The CDR3 DNA reads TGTACCAGCTCACCGGAGAGCTCCTACAATGAGCAGTTCTTC. This chain uses TRBV18 with TRBJ2-1; D unclear. Germline V gene sequence: CDR1 KGHSH, CDR2 LQKENI. There are 14 residues in the CDR3.

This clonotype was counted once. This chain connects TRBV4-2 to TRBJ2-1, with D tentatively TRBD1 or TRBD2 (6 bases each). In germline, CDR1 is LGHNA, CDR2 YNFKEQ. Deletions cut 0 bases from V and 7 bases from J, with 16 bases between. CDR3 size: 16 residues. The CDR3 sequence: CASSQEGGLEANEQFF. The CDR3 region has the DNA TGTGCCAGCAGCCAAGAAGGGGGACTTGAAGCGAATGAGCAGTTCTTC.

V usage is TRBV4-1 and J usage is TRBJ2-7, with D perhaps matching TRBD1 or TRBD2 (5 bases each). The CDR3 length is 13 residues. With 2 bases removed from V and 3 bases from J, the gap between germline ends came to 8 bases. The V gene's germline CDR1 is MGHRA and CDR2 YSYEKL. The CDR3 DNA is TGCGCCAGCAGCCAACGGGACGACTACGAGCAGTACTTC. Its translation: CASSQRDDYEQYF.

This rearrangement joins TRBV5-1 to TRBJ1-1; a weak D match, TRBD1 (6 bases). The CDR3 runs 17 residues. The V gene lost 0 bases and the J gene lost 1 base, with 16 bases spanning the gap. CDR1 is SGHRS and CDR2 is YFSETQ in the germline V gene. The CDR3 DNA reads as TGCGCCAGCAGCTTGGATGGCAGGGACATCGAGAACACTGAAGCTTTCTTT. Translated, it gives CASSLDGRDIENTEAFF.

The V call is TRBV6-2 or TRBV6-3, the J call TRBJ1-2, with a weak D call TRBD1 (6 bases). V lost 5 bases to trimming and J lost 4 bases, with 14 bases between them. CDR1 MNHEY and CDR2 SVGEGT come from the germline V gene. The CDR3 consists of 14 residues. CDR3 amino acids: CASSNTGSGYGYTF. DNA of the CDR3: TGTGCCAGCAGTAATACAGGGTCGGGCTATGGCTACACCTTC.

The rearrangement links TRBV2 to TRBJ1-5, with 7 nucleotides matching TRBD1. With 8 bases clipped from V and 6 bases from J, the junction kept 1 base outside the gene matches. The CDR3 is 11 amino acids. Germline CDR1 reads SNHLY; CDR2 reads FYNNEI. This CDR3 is CASGDSQPQHF. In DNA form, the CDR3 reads TGTGCCAGCGGGGACAGTCAGCCCCAGCATTTT.

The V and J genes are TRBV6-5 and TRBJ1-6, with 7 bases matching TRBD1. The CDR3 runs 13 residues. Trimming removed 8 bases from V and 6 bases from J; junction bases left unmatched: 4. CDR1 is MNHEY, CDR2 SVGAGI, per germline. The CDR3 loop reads CASRDSFNSPLHF. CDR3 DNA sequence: TGTGCCAGCCGGGACAGCTTTAATTCACCCCTCCACTTT.

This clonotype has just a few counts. DNA for the CDR3: TGTGCCAGCAGGCAGCAGGGGGATCGACATAATTCACCCCTCCACTTT. This sequence encodes CASRQQGDRHNSPLHF. This chain uses TRBV3-1 with TRBJ1-6; 7 bases align to TRBD1. Germline-derived CDR1 and CDR2 are LGHDT and YNNKEL (reference sequence). The CDR3 contains 16 residues. Germline trimming cut 6 bases from V and 5 bases from J; bases unmatched to any gene: 10. The whole variable domain, filled in from reference TRBV3-1 and TRBJ1-6, reads DTAVSQTPKYLVTQMGNDKSIKCEQNLGHDTMYWYKQDSKKFLKIMFSYNNKELIINETVPNRFSPKSPDKAHLNLHINSLELGDSAVYFCASRQQGDRHNSPLHFGNGTRLTVT.

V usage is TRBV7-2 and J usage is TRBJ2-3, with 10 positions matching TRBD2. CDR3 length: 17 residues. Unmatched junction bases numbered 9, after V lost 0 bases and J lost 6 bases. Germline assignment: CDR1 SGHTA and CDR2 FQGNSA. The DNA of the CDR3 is TGTGCCAGCAGCTTAGCGCTACTAGCGGGGAGTTGGGATACGCAGTATTTT. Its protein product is CASSLALLAGSWDTQYF.

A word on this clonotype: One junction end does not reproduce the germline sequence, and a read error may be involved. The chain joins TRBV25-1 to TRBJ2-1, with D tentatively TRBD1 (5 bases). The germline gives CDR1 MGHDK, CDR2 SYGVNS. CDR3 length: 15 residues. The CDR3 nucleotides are TGTGCCAGCAGTGAACCAGGGCCGACCTACAATGGGCAGTTCTTC. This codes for CASSEPGPTYNGQFF.

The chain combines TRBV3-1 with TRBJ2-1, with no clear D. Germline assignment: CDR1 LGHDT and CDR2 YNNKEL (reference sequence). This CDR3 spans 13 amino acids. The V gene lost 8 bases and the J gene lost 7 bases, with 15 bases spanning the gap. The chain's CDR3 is CASRRSRGNEQFF. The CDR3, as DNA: TGTGCCAGCCGGCGTTCCCGTGGGAATGAGCAGTTCTTC.

DNA of the CDR3: TGTGCCAGCAGATCAGCGGGGGAGCCCTACAATGAGCAGTTCTTC. This translates into CASRSAGEPYNEQFF. The chain is built from TRBV27 and TRBJ2-1, with TRBD2 identical over 8 bases. Germline trimming cut 6 bases from V and 2 bases from J; bases unmatched to any gene: 6. The V gene's germline CDR1 is MNHEY and CDR2 SMNVEV (reference sequence). This CDR3 contains 15 residues.